The 7 T cell receptor beta chains in this list originate from one sample, sequenced in a study of cytotoxic CD8 clonotypes in ibrutinib-treated CLL (TCRdb year 2021). The library came from the immunoSEQ multiplex PCR assay. The table was pulled from immuneACCESS by TCRdb, which kept in-frame rearrangements only. Such tables lose some clones; where checked, under half of the loss comes from unresolved V genes, and the rest has no known cause. The sample profile shows approximately 170,000 clones; 70% to 90% of them were found once. The top ten clonotypes cover 3% to 3.5% of the sample. Reading the label with the study, this specimen's time point is: progressive disease on ibrutinib. This specimen consisted of PBMCs, obtained at disease progression, from a patient treated with ibrutinib. The source of these receptors is a human donor with chronic lymphocytic leukemia.

The rearrangement joins TRBV4-1 to TRBJ1-1, with a tentative D call TRBD1 (5 bases). Trimming took off 4 bases at V and 0 bases at J, with 18 bases between the two ends. The CDR3 spans 17 residues. Per the germline V gene, CDR1 is MGHRA and CDR2 is YSYEKL. The CDR3 is CASSRRDRLIMNTEAFF. CDR3 sequence (DNA): TGCGCCAGCAGCCGACGGGACCGACTAATCATGAACACTGAAGCTTTCTTT.

J is TRBJ1-4 and V is TRBV5-4; D gene unclear. The CDR3 is 11 amino acids. Between the trimmed V and J ends, which lost 2 bases and 10 bases, there was a span of 6 bases. The germline CDR1 and CDR2 sequences are SGHNT and YYREEE (reference sequence). DNA of the CDR3: TGTGCCAGCAGCTTTGGTGGAAAACTGTTTTTT. Translation: CASSFGGKLFF. Full variable domain (missing parts from reference TRBV5-4 and TRBJ1-4): ETGVTQSPTHLIKTRGQQVTLRCSSQSGHNTVSWYQQALGQGPQFIFQYYREEENGRGNFPPRFSGLQFPNYSSELNVNALELDDSALYLCASSFGGKLFFGSGTQLSVL.

This chain joins TRBV9 and TRBJ2-3; D not resolved. This CDR3 has 14 residues. Trimming pared 0 bases from V and 6 bases from J, leaving 11 bases between. Germline lookup yields CDR1 SGDLS and CDR2 YYNGEE. For the CDR3, the DNA is TGTGCCAGCAGCGTAGGAAACTCGTTGGATACGCAGTATTTT. Translation: CASSVGNSLDTQYF.

This chain links TRBV6-4 with TRBJ2-4; the match to TRBD2 covers 7 bases. Per the germline V gene, CDR1 is MRHNA and CDR2 is SNTAGT. V shed 2 bases and J 7 bases; nucleotides not matched to a gene: 2. The CDR3 is made up of 13 amino acids. This chain's CDR3 is CASSDMGGNIQYF. The CDR3 bases are TGTGCCAGCAGTGACATGGGGGGGAACATTCAGTACTTC.

The V and J genes are TRBV5-5 and TRBJ2-3, with D unresolved. The V and J ends lost 7 bases and 2 bases respectively, with 11 bases between them. The CDR3 extends over 13 amino acids. Germline V lookup: CDR1 SGHKS, CDR2 YYEKEE (reference sequence). Here the CDR3 DNA reads TGTGCCAGCTCCTATACCCACACAGATACGCAGTATTTT. Protein product: CASSYTHTDTQYF. The whole variable domain, remainder taken from reference TRBV5-5 and TRBJ2-3, is DAGVTQSPTHLIKTRGQQVTLRCSPISGHKSVSWYQQVLGQGPQFIFQYYEKEERGRGNFPDRFSARQFPNYSSELNVNALLLGDSALYLCASSYTHTDTQYFGPGTRLTVL.

This clone showed up just a few times. The gene calls are TRBV6-1 and TRBJ1-5; the match to TRBD1 covers 7 bases. The CDR3 length is 15 residues. Germline lookup yields CDR1 MNHNS and CDR2 SASEGT. Trimming at V came to 5 bases and at J to 0 bases, leaving 4 bases not matched to a gene. CDR3 protein: CASSRGQVSNQPQHF. CDR3 nucleotides: TGTGCCAGCAGTCGTGGACAGGTTAGCAATCAGCCCCAGCATTTT.

The rearrangement links TRBV7-8 to TRBJ1-5; no reliable D call. CDR1 and CDR2 (germline): SGHVS, FQNEAQ. The CDR3 has 16 residues. V was shortened by 5 bases and J by 0 bases, with 14 bases between the two germline ends. The CDR3: CASSLREKISNQPQHF. The CDR3 DNA follows: TGTGCCAGCAGCCTCCGGGAAAAGATTAGCAATCAGCCCCAGCATTTT.